This TCR beta chain was sequenced during a study of CD8 T cells in Susac syndrome. There are 11 residues in the CDR3. Looked up from germline, CDR1 is SGDLS and CDR2 is YYNGEE. V trimming: 7 bases; J trimming: 3 bases; junction bases outside the gene matches: 1. After extraction with the RNeasy kit, roughly 0.45 to 1 ug of the RNA was reverse transcribed using random hexamers. TCRdb used MiXCR to reprocess the immunoSEQ multiplex PCR reads, holding one entry per CDR3 protein. The sample has about 300,000 distinct CDR3 sequences; approximately 85% are singletons. The receptor comes from a human donor with multiple sclerosis. V and J are TRBV9 and TRBJ2-7, with 7 bases lining up with TRBD2. Input material: CD8+ T cells from PBMCs. CDR3 in amino acids: CASGRDYEQYF. CDR3 DNA sequence: TGTGCCAGCGGGAGGGACTACGAGCAGTACTTC. The full variable domain, with the rest looked up from reference TRBV9 and TRBJ2-7, is DSGVTQTPKHLITATGQRVTLRCSPRSGDLSVYWYQQSLDQGLQFLIQYYNGEERAKGNILERFSAQQFPDLHSELNLSSLELGDSALYFCASGRDYEQYFGPGTRLTVT.